This T cell receptor (beta chain) is from a study of T cells in Graves' hyperthyroidism and ophthalmopathy. The study's findings and limits: In the analysis, a 13 V-J model separated ophthalmopathy from stable hyperthyroidism. Most clonotypes expanded in thyroid above 0.001 were likewise present in blood.

Amplification of TCR beta CDR3 regions was performed using RNA transcripts as template. Initially, a first-round RT-PCR of the TCR CDR3 employed the HTBI primer set. TCRdb used MiXCR to reprocess the multiplex PCR reads, holding one entry per CDR3 protein. This table has more than 500,000 distinct CDR3 sequences, about 16% appearing once. This CDR3 comprises 12 residues. Deletions cut 5 bases from V and 4 bases from J, with 8 bases between. Germline V gene sequence: CDR1 SQVTM, CDR2 ANQGSEA. Turning to this clonotype: Antigen specificity is unknown.

The V call is TRBV29-1, the J call TRBJ2-2; D gene unclear. The sample comprised blood. The TCR originated in a woman aged 30 to 39 with Graves' ophthalmopathy. The CDR3 protein is CSVQVFTGELFF. The DNA of the CDR3 is TGCAGCGTTCAAGTCTTCACCGGGGAGCTGTTTTTT.